The 19 T cell receptor beta chains below all came from one sample that was sequenced in a study of control samples from healthy donors and cancer patients. Data came from immunoSEQ multiplex PCR; TCRdb stores just in-frame clones and leaves some out. The table includes about 410,000 clones, approximately 90% detected once. Sequencing input: PBMCs. The receptors shown here come from a man aged 40-49 years with head and neck cancer.

This sequence joins TRBV7-9 and TRBJ2-7, with 10 nucleotides matching TRBD1. CDR1 and CDR2 (germline): SEHNR, FQNEAQ (reference sequence). V lost 6 bases, J lost 3 bases, and 8 bases stayed unmatched. This CDR3 contains 15 residues. CDR3 in DNA: TGTGCCAGCAGTTCTCGGGGGGACAGGGGCTACGAGCAGTACTTC. Residues: CASSSRGDRGYEQYF.

The chain employs TRBV6-5 and TRBJ1-1, with unresolved D. The CDR3 consists of 15 residues. Deletions cut 4 bases from V and 0 bases from J, with 12 bases between. Germline V gene lookup returns CDR1 MNHEY and CDR2 SVGAGI. The CDR3 bases are TGTGCCAGCAGTTCAACGTTAACCATGAACACTGAAGCTTTCTTT. Encoded protein: CASSSTLTMNTEAFF.

This clone was counted at least ten times. The J gene is TRBJ1-4, the V gene TRBV2; D is perhaps TRBD1 (5 bases). The CDR3 consists of 15 residues. The ends were cut back, 3 bases at V and 7 bases at J, with 15 bases in the middle. Germline assignment: CDR1 SNHLY and CDR2 FYNNEI. CDR3 sequence (DNA): TGTGCCAGCAGTGAGGGGGTAAAAGAGATTGAAAAACTGTTTTTT. Amino acids: CASSEGVKEIEKLFF.

The V gene is TRBV5-6, the J gene TRBJ2-5; D possibly matches TRBD1 or TRBD2 (6 bases each). Germline V gene lookup returns CDR1 SGHDT and CDR2 YYEEEE. Trimming took 0 bases from V and 4 from J, leaving 16 bases between them. The CDR3 is made up of 16 amino acids. As DNA, the CDR3 is TGTGCCAGCAGCTTGGCCCTGGGGGGCAGCGGAGAGACCCAGTACTTC. This sequence encodes CASSLALGGSGETQYF. The full variable domain, its missing parts supplied by reference TRBV5-6 and TRBJ2-5, is DAGVTQSPTHLIKTRGQQVTLRCSPKSGHDTVSWYQQALGQGPQFIFQYYEEEERQRGNFPDRFSGHQFPNYSSELNVNALLLGDSALYLCASSLALGGSGETQYFGPGTRLLVL.

The chain combines TRBV5-1 with TRBJ2-7, with TRBD1 identical over 7 bases. V lost 0 bases and J lost 1; bases outside the gene matches: 10. This CDR3 contains 17 residues. Per germline, CDR1 SGHRS and CDR2 YFSETQ. CDR3 DNA: TGCGCCAGCAGCTTGGTTCCTGATAACAGGGGTTCCTACGAGCAGTACTTC. Its translation is CASSLVPDNRGSYEQYF.

The V gene is TRBV11-2, the J gene TRBJ2-6; the D is unclear. Looked up from germline, CDR1 is SGHAT and CDR2 is FQNNGV. V was cut by 4 bases and J by 2 bases, with 9 bases left in between. The CDR3 covers 15 residues. The CDR3 region has the DNA TGTGCCAGCAGCTCACCCAGAACTGGGGCCAACGTCCTGACTTTC. Its protein is CASSSPRTGANVLTF.

A single count supports this clone. V gene TRBV7-6 combines with J gene TRBJ2-3; TRBD2 might be the D (6 bases). The CDR3 has 15 amino acids. V was clipped by 4 bases and J by 1 base, with 12 bases between them. Germline V gene sequence: CDR1 SGHVS, CDR2 FNYEAQ. CDR3 nucleotide sequence: TGTGCCAGCAGCTCGGGACTGCCCGGCACAGATACGCAGTATTTT. It translates to CASSSGLPGTDTQYF. The whole variable domain, filled in from reference TRBV7-6 and TRBJ2-3, reads GAGVSQSPRYKVTKRGQDVALRCDPISGHVSLYWYRQALGQGPEFLTYFNYEAQQDKSGLPNDRFSAERPEGSISTLTIQRTEQRDSAMYRCASSSGLPGTDTQYFGPGTRLTVL.

This chain connects TRBV11-2 to TRBJ1-6; tentatively, D is TRBD1 (5 bases). Germline CDR1 is SGHAT and CDR2 is FQNNGV. The ends were cut back, 0 bases at V and 11 bases at J, with 14 bases in the middle. This CDR3 is built from 15 residues. The CDR3 nucleotides are TGTGCCAGCAGCTTAGATCGGGGGATAGGGACACCCCTCCACTTT. It is translated as CASSLDRGIGTPLHF.

CDR3: CASSPVPSGSSVDTQYF. DNA of the CDR3: TGTGCCAGCTCACCTGTTCCTAGCGGGAGTAGCGTCGATACGCAGTATTTT. V and J are TRBV18 and TRBJ2-3, with 10 bases fitting TRBD2. The ends lost 3 bases at V and 6 bases at J; junction bases unmatched: 12. Germline V gives CDR1 KGHSH, CDR2 LQKENI. This CDR3 is 17 amino acids long.

The gene calls are TRBV5-8 and TRBJ2-1; D gene unclear. Germline CDR1 SGHTS, CDR2 YDEGEE. Trimming took off 2 bases at V and 8 bases at J, with 8 bases between the two ends. CDR3 length equals 12 residues. This chain's CDR3 is CASSFVVYEQFF. DNA of the CDR3: TGTGCCAGCAGCTTTGTGGTATATGAGCAGTTCTTC.

J is TRBJ1-2 and V is TRBV29-1, with D unclear. V was cut by 8 bases and J by 7 bases, with 8 bases left in between. Germline V gene sequence: CDR1 SQVTM, CDR2 ANQGSEA. The CDR3 sequence is 9 residues long. The CDR3: CSWGGGYTF. The CDR3 DNA sequence: TGCAGCTGGGGTGGTGGCTACACCTTC.

The chain links TRBV5-1 to TRBJ2-7; D may be TRBD2 (6 bases). Germline assignment: CDR1 SGHRS and CDR2 YFSETQ. V lost 1 base and J 4 bases, leaving 15 bases between the germline ends. CDR3 length: 15 amino acids. CDR3 nucleotide sequence: TGCGCCAGCAGCTTGCGGGGCGGGGCGGGTTACGAGCAGTACTTC. It translates to CASSLRGGAGYEQYF.

V gene TRBV9 combines with J gene TRBJ1-1; the D gene is possibly TRBD1 (6 bases). V was pared by 2 bases and J by 0 bases, with 14 bases between. Looked up from germline, CDR1 is SGDLS and CDR2 is YYNGEE. This CDR3 region has 16 residues. The CDR3 reads CASSVGTSLVNTEAFF. In DNA form, the CDR3 reads TGTGCCAGCAGCGTCGGGACATCTTTGGTGAACACTGAAGCTTTCTTT.

This clone was observed once. The chain recombines TRBV7-3 with TRBJ2-7, with a possible D match to TRBD2 (5 bases). Germline CDR1 and CDR2: SGHTA and FQGTGA. The CDR3 runs 15 residues. The V end lost 5 bases, the J end lost 7 bases, and 21 bases lay between the germline ends. The CDR3 coding sequence is TGTGCCAGCAGCAACAGTGGACTTCCCCATCGGGAGCAGTACTTC. As protein: CASSNSGLPHREQYF.

A single count supports this clone. This chain joins TRBV7-2 and TRBJ2-5; D tentatively reads TRBD1 or TRBD2 (5 bases each). The germline CDR1 and CDR2 sequences are SGHTA and FQGNSA. V lost 5 bases to trimming and J lost 2 bases, with 18 bases between them. The CDR3 is 16 residues long. The CDR3 sequence: CASSIGAISLQETQYF. CDR3 sequence (DNA): TGTGCCAGCAGCATCGGGGCTATCTCCCTTCAAGAGACCCAGTACTTC. The whole variable domain, filled in from reference TRBV7-2 and TRBJ2-5, reads GAGVSQSPSNKVTEKGKDVELRCDPISGHTALYWYRQSLGQGLEFLIYFQGNSAPDKSGLPSDRFSAERTGGSVSTLTIQRTQQEDSAVYLCASSIGAISLQETQYFGPGTRLLVL.

The J gene is TRBJ2-2, the V gene TRBV2, with 7 bases identical to TRBD2. Looked up from germline, CDR1 is SNHLY and CDR2 is FYNNEI. CDR3 length: 14 residues. With 6 bases clipped from V and 1 base from J, the junction kept 2 bases outside the gene matches. DNA for the CDR3: TGTGCCAGCAGGGTAGCGGGGAACACCGGGGAGCTGTTTTTT. Amino acid sequence: CASRVAGNTGELFF.

The chain has TRBV28 and TRBJ2-7; D is perhaps TRBD2 (5 bases). V lost 5 bases and J lost 2, with 13 bases in between. The germline V gene has CDR1 MDHEN and CDR2 SYDVKM. This CDR3 region has 14 residues. The CDR3 here is CASSRRGSTYEQYF. The CDR3 coding sequence is TGTGCCAGCAGTCGACGGGGTTCCACCTACGAGCAGTACTTC.

This chain links TRBV11-3 with TRBJ1-1; TRBD1 aligns across 11 bases. The germline gives CDR1 SGHNT, CDR2 YENEEA. J lost 5 bases, V lost 5 bases, and 4 bases had no gene match. The CDR3 loop spans 14 amino acids. The DNA of the CDR3 is TGTGCCAGCAGCCCTGGGACAGGGGGGACTGAAGCTTTCTTT. The encoded protein is CASSPGTGGTEAFF.

For the CDR3, the DNA is TGTGCCAGCAGTCCTGGGACTCGCTACACTGAAGCTTTCTTT. It codes for CASSPGTRYTEAFF. The chain carries TRBV28 and TRBJ1-1; tentative D call: TRBD1 (5 bases). V lost 5 bases to trimming and J lost 3 bases, with 13 bases between them. CDR3 length equals 14 residues. CDR1 MDHEN and CDR2 SYDVKM come from the germline V gene.